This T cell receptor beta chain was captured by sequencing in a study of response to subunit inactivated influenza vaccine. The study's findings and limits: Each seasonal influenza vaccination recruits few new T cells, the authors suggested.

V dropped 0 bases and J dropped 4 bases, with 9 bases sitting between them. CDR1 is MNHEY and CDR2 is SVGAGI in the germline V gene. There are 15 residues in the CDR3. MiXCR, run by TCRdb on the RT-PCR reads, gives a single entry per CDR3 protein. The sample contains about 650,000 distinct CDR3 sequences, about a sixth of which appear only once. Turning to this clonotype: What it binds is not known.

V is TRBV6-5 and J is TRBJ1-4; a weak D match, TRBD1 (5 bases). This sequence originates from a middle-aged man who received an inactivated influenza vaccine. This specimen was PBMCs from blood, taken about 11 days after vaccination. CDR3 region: CASSYSGEYNEKLFF. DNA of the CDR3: TGTGCCAGCAGTTACTCAGGGGAGTATAATGAAAAACTGTTTTTT.